The clone carrying this T cell receptor beta chain has more than one count but fewer than ten. The authors' processing: From reference gene primer amplification, estimates of nucleated cell counts were derived. Data came from immunoSEQ multiplex PCR; TCRdb stores just in-frame clones and leaves some out. Clone size and the V and J calls come from that table; the DNA yielded D and trimming. The table lists more than 200,000 clones, approximately 80% of them singletons. These data originate in a study of blood T cell repertoires in COVID-19. About the study: Material from acute and convalescent COVID-19 was sourced from the United States, Italy and Spain. PBMCs, B-cell-depleted T cells, or T cells were the source of the cDNA or gDNA that made up the material.

J lost 6 bases, V lost 3 bases, and 5 bases had no gene match. Germline CDR1 LNHDA, CDR2 SQIVND (reference sequence). This CDR3 spans 15 amino acids. Donors were grouped by their self-reported clinical history. The clonotype originates from a woman in her thirties or forties with acute COVID-19. Sequencing used PBMCs or T cells enriched from blood (not recorded which). This chain connects TRBV19 to TRBJ1-5; 10 bases align to TRBD1. This chain's CDR3 is CASSMGQGYPQPQHF. DNA of the CDR3: TGTGCCAGTAGTATGGGACAGGGGTATCCTCAGCCCCAGCATTTT. Full variable domain (missing parts from reference TRBV19 and TRBJ1-5): DGGITQSPKYLFRKEGQNVTLSCEQNLNHDAMYWYRQDPGQGLRLIYYSQIVNDFQKGDIAEGYSVSREKKESFPLTVTSAQKNPTAFYLCASSMGQGYPQPQHFGDGTRLSIL.